Shown below are 16 T cell receptor beta chains from a single sample sequenced in a study of tissue T cells after allogeneic stem cell transplantation. Here immunoSEQ multiplex PCR was the method, and the copy in TCRdb shows in-frame clones only, minus some. The top ten clones hold approximately 0.5% of a sample with some 47,000 clones, approximately 70% of them seen once. The sample was sorted cells pooled from one or two spleens. The receptors derive from a pool of C57BL/6 mice in good health.

On this clone: Any gene name here is a mouse gene name. The sequenced part of the CDR3 DNA is TGTGCCAGCTCTCTCGGCCAGGGCTCCAACGAAAGATTATTT. Its translation: CASSLGQGSNERLF. The entire CDR3 protein reads CASSLGQGSNERLFF. The rearrangement joins TRBV12-1 to TRBJ1-4; a possible D gene is TRBD1 (5 bases). The read terminates 1 residue ahead of where the CDR3 ends, so the germline J gene completes it. The CDR3 totals 15 residues. The germline V gene has CDR1 SGHSN and CDR2 HYEKVE. Trimming removed 0 bases from V and 2 bases from J, with 9 bases in between.

A word on this clone: Gene names refer to mouse genes. The CDR3 protein is CTCSPQGQNTLYF. Partial CDR3 DNA: TGCACCTGCAGTCCCCAGGGTCAAAACACCTTGTAC. This chain joins TRBV1 and TRBJ2-4; D not certain. The read ends 1 residue before the CDR3 terminus; that terminus is restored from the germline J gene. Germline CDR1 and CDR2: NSQYPW and LRSPGD (reference sequence). V shed 5 bases and J shed 1 base, with 7 bases lying between them. The CDR3 runs 13 residues.

Concerning this clone itself: Gene names denote mouse genes. The CDR3 end falls 1 residue outside the read, so it is completed with the germline J gene. The rearrangement joins TRBV31 to TRBJ2-7; D is ambiguous. Looked up from germline, CDR1 is GKSSPN and CDR2 is SITVG. The germline V and J ends were trimmed by 1 base and 0 bases, with 7 bases remaining between them. The CDR3 runs to 13 residues. The sequenced CDR3 bases are TGTGCCTGGAGTCCCGACATCTCCTATGAACAGTAC. It yields the protein CAWSPDISYEQY. The CDR3, in full, reads CAWSPDISYEQYF.

This clone came up once. Gene labels here are mouse ones. Read sequence stops 1 residue before the CDR3 end, and the germline J gene provides the missing end. The chain carries TRBV5 and TRBJ2-5; D call uncertain. CDR1 and CDR2 (germline): LGHNA, YNLKQL (reference sequence). CDR3 length: 13 amino acids. V was pared by 0 bases and J by 3 bases, with 4 bases between. The DNA read from the CDR3 is TGTGCCAGCAGCCAAGATTGGCAAGACACCCAGTAC. It encodes CASSQDWQDTQY. The full-length CDR3 reads as CASSQDWQDTQYF.

Remarks on this clone: Mouse names are used for the genes. From the germline J gene comes the end of the CDR3, since the read stops 1 residue before it. V and J are TRBV31 and TRBJ1-2; D might be TRBD1 (5 bases). CDR3 length: 13 amino acids. Trimming cost V 3 bases and J 0 bases, with 8 bases left between them. Germline lookup yields CDR1 GKSSPN and CDR2 SITVG. The CDR3 spells CAWRRTTNSDYTF. The CDR3 DNA, read in part, is TGTGCCTGGAGGAGGACAACAAACTCCGACTACACC.

On this clone itself: Genes and germline come from the mouse. The CDR3 end falls 1 residue outside the read, so it is completed with the germline J gene. The V call is TRBV3, the J call TRBJ1-3; no definite D call. The V end was cut by 5 bases, the J end by 2 bases, with 7 bases between. From germline, CDR1 is SNHLY and CDR2 FYNGKV (reference sequence). This CDR3 has 13 residues. This CDR3 is CASSPEAGNTLYF. The CDR3 DNA, read in part, is TGTGCCAGCAGCCCCGAGGCTGGAAATACGCTCTAT.

A note on this clone: Germline and genes: mouse. The sequenced fragment ends 1 residue before the CDR3 boundary, so the rest is inferred from the germline J gene. The genes are TRBV16 and TRBJ2-4, with unresolved D. The V end was cut by 5 bases, the J end by 0 bases, with 3 bases between. This CDR3 comprises 12 residues. Germline V CDR1 and CDR2: SGHSA, FRNQAP. The CDR3 bases that were read are TGTGCAAGCAGCGGTAGTCAAAACACCTTGTAC. Its translation: CASSGSQNTLY. The full CDR3 is CASSGSQNTLYF.

Concerning this clone itself: One end of the junction varies from germline; a read error may be responsible. Germline and genes: mouse. The CDR3 end falls 1 residue outside the read, so it is completed with the germline J gene. This chain uses TRBV13-2 with TRBJ1-4; no reliable D call. The CDR3 sequence is 14 residues long. The germline V gene encodes CDR1 NNHNN and CDR2 SYGAGS (reference sequence). CDR3 sequence: CASGDHTSTERLFF. The CDR3 bases that were read are TGTGCCAGCGGTGATCACACCTCCACCGAAAGATTATTT.

A word on this clone: Any gene name here is a mouse gene name. The sequenced fragment ends 1 residue before the CDR3 boundary, so the rest is inferred from the germline J gene. This CDR3 is also generated by other DNA sequences in the sample. The chain recombines TRBV1 with TRBJ2-1; D possibly corresponds to TRBD2 (6 bases). The CDR3 length is 13 residues. Germline loops: CDR1 NSQYPW, CDR2 LRSPGD (reference sequence). V lost 3 bases and J 3 bases, leaving 6 bases between the germline ends. The CDR3 reads CTCSAGGYAEQFF. The covered CDR3 bases are TGCACCTGCAGTGCTGGGGGCTATGCTGAGCAGTTC. The entire variable domain, with the rest obtained from reference TRBV1 and TRBJ2-1, is as follows: VTLLEQNPRWRLVPRGQAVNLRCILKNSQYPWMSWYQQDLQKQLQWLFTLRSPGDKEVKSLPGADYLATRVTDTELRLQVANMSQGRTLYCTCSAGGYAEQFFGPGTRLTVL.

As to this clone: Gene names denote mouse genes. The CDR3 end falls 1 residue outside the read, so it is completed with the germline J gene. The chain recombines TRBV15 with TRBJ1-1; no firm D call. This CDR3 comprises 13 residues. V shed 6 bases and J shed 0 bases, with 8 bases lying between them. CDR1 and CDR2 from the germline V gene are SGHND and FRSKSL. CDR3 bases read: TGTGCCAGCAGCCAGACATCAAACACAGAAGTCTTC. This sequence encodes CASSQTSNTEVF. The entire CDR3 is CASSQTSNTEVFF.

Concerning this clone: The genes and germline here are from mouse. The read halts 1 residue ahead of the CDR3 end, with the missing end drawn from the germline J gene. The chain links TRBV3 to TRBJ1-2; weak D call: TRBD1 (6 bases). The CDR3 extends over 12 amino acids. V gave up 6 bases and J gave up 5 bases, with 10 bases separating them. CDR1 and CDR2 from the germline V gene are SNHLY and FYNGKV (reference sequence). CDR3 protein: CASRQGGSDYTF. Partial CDR3 DNA: TGTGCCAGCAGACAGGGAGGGTCCGACTACACC.

Notes on this clone: The gene symbols are mouse symbols. The read stops 1 residue short of the end of the CDR3; the missing end is completed from the germline J gene. The chain has TRBV26 and TRBJ2-1, with 9 bases lining up with TRBD2. CDR1 is KGHPV and CDR2 is FQNQEV in the germline V gene (reference sequence). V was clipped by 3 bases and J by 5 bases; unmatched bases: 2. This CDR3 has 14 residues. The part of the CDR3 DNA that was read is TGTGCCAGCAGTCTACTGGGGGGTCATGCTGAGCAGTTC. Residues: CASSLLGGHAEQF. The full CDR3 reads CASSLLGGHAEQFF.

This clone came up a few times. All gene names here are mouse names. The read terminates 1 residue before the CDR3 end, so the remaining end is supplied by the germline J gene. The gene calls are TRBV17 and TRBJ2-7; 12 bases fit TRBD2. With V trimmed by 6 bases and J by 6 bases, 3 bases remained unmatched. The CDR3 consists of 13 residues. CDR1 is MNHDT and CDR2 is YYDKIL in the germline V gene. This CDR3 is CASSRDWGVEQYF. CDR3 DNA (partial): TGTGCTAGCAGCCGGGACTGGGGGGTTGAACAGTAC.

Note on this clone: Here the gene names and germline are mouse. The read ends 1 residue shy of where the CDR3 ends; the end is completed using the germline J gene. The chain employs TRBV16 and TRBJ2-7, with D possibly being TRBD2 (7 bases). The CDR3 extends over 14 amino acids. V was pared by 1 base and J by 4 bases, with 11 bases between. From germline, CDR1 is SGHSA and CDR2 FRNQAP. The part of the CDR3 DNA that was read is TGTGCAAGCAGCTTAGGGGGGGCGCAATATGAACAGTAC. It encodes CASSLGGAQYEQY. The whole CDR3 reads CASSLGGAQYEQYF.

Concerning this clone itself: Gene names follow the mouse nomenclature. The read terminates 1 residue ahead of where the CDR3 ends, so the germline J gene completes it. The genes are TRBV20 and TRBJ2-7; TRBD1 matches 11 bases. Germline-derived CDR1 and CDR2 are GFQATS and STVNSAI. V lost 1 base to trimming and J lost 6 bases; unmatched junction nucleotides: 2. This CDR3 contains 13 residues. This chain's CDR3 is CGARVDRGLEQYF. CDR3 DNA, as far as it was read: TGTGGTGCTAGGGTGGACAGGGGGCTTGAACAGTAC.

A remark on this clone: Germline and genes: mouse. Sequencing ends 1 residue short of the CDR3 end; the germline J gene provides the rest. The chain combines TRBV31 with TRBJ1-2; 7 positions agree with TRBD1. The CDR3 runs to 11 residues. Germline V gene lookup returns CDR1 GKSSPN and CDR2 SITVG. V lost 4 bases to trimming and J lost 6 bases; unmatched junction nucleotides: 2. The CDR3 loop is CAWTTGPDYTF. CDR3 bases read: TGTGCCTGGACGACAGGGCCCGACTACACC.